These 20 T cell receptor beta chains originate from one sample sequenced in a study of OX40 agonist ivuxolimab in advanced cancers. Measured with immunoSEQ multiplex PCR; TCRdb has only the in-frame clones, and not every one. The repertoire has approximately 110,000 clones, 85% to 95% of them found once; the top ten carry roughly 0.8%. The sequencing here drew on CD4+ or CD8+ T cells sorted from blood, taken in a trial of the OX40 agonist ivuxolimab. All receptors derive from an adult with an advanced solid tumor such as melanoma, head and neck, liver or kidney cancer.

The chain is built from TRBV2 and TRBJ2-1; 10 bases match TRBD1. V gave up 6 bases and J gave up 5 bases; unmatched junction bases: 7. The CDR3 loop spans 15 amino acids. Germline V CDR1 and CDR2: SNHLY, FYNNEI. The CDR3 region is CASSLTGGVDNEQFF. In DNA, the CDR3 is TGTGCCAGCAGCCTGACAGGGGGCGTTGACAATGAGCAGTTCTTC.

CDR3 in amino acids: CASSVGVGPGSSGANVLTF. CDR3 in DNA: TGTGCCAGCAGCGTAGGGGTGGGGCCCGGGAGCTCTGGGGCCAACGTCCTGACTTTC. The chain employs TRBV9 and TRBJ2-6, with D perhaps TRBD2 (6 bases). CDR3 length equals 19 residues. The V end lost 0 bases, the J end lost 0 bases, and 16 bases lay between the germline ends. Germline CDR1 reads SGDLS; CDR2 reads YYNGEE.

As DNA, the CDR3 is TGTGCCAGCTCACCACCCGGGACAGGGCCGTCTTACGAGCAGTACTTC. Its translation is CASSPPGTGPSYEQYF. The chain uses TRBV18 and TRBJ2-7; TRBD1 aligns across 9 bases. V shed 0 bases and J 4 bases; nucleotides not matched to a gene: 7. The CDR3 consists of 16 residues. Germline assignment: CDR1 KGHSH and CDR2 LQKENI.

CDR3 loop: CASSLQGSGNQPQHF. The CDR3 coding sequence is TGTGCCAGCAGTCTACAGGGGTCGGGCAATCAGCCCCAGCATTTT. The chain employs TRBV28 and TRBJ1-5; 7 nucleotides align to TRBD1. The J segment lost 2 bases and the V segment lost 5 bases, leaving 6 bases of the junction unmatched. This CDR3 is built from 15 residues. Germline loops: CDR1 MDHEN, CDR2 SYDVKM.

This sequence joins TRBV18 and TRBJ1-1, with D hard to call. This CDR3 contains 13 residues. The germline gives CDR1 KGHSH, CDR2 LQKENI. The V end lost 8 bases, the J end lost 0 bases, and 10 bases lay between the germline ends. The CDR3 DNA reads TGTGCCAGCACTCCCCCCCTGAACACTGAAGCTTTCTTT. It encodes CASTPPLNTEAFF.

The chain employs TRBV4-2 and TRBJ2-5, with a possible D match to TRBD2 (6 bases). Trimming took 3 bases from V and 1 from J, leaving 9 bases between them. The CDR3 runs to 14 residues. The germline CDR1 and CDR2 sequences are LGHNA and YNFKEQ. The CDR3 here is CASSQAGPQETQYF. In DNA, the CDR3 is TGTGCCAGCAGCCAGGCGGGACCCCAAGAGACCCAGTACTTC.

The rearrangement uses TRBV7-9 and TRBJ2-3; D unclear. CDR3 length: 13 amino acids. Germline values: CDR1 SEHNR, CDR2 FQNEAQ (reference sequence). V was trimmed by 3 bases and J by 2 bases, leaving 6 bases between them. CDR3 nucleotide sequence: TGTGCCAGCAGCTTTCAGAACACAGATACGCAGTATTTT. This translates into CASSFQNTDTQYF.

The chain links TRBV5-4 to TRBJ1-2; TRBD1 matches 9 bases. The CDR3 runs 16 residues. The V gene's germline CDR1 is SGHNT and CDR2 YYREEE (reference sequence). Trimming removed 4 bases from V and 3 bases from J; junction bases left unmatched: 10. CDR3 region: CASSQEGGQGYYGYTF. The CDR3 coding sequence is TGTGCCAGCAGCCAAGAGGGGGGACAGGGATACTATGGCTACACCTTC. The full variable domain, in which reference TRBV5-4 and TRBJ1-2 provide the parts outside the CDR3, is ETGVTQSPTHLIKTRGQQVTLRCSSQSGHNTVSWYQQALGQGPQFIFQYYREEENGRGNFPPRFSGLQFPNYSSELNVNALELDDSALYLCASSQEGGQGYYGYTFGSGTRLTVV.

This chain connects TRBV6-1 to TRBJ1-1; TRBD1 is a possible D gene (5 bases). Germline V gene data show CDR1 as MNHNS and CDR2 as SASEGT. This CDR3 comprises 14 residues. V lost 6 bases, J lost 0 bases, and 11 bases lay in between. This CDR3 reads CASRTTTVNTEAFF. The CDR3 DNA reads TGTGCCAGCAGAACCACGACAGTGAACACTGAAGCTTTCTTT.

This chain uses TRBV2 with TRBJ2-7, with 7 nucleotides matching TRBD1. CDR1 is SNHLY, CDR2 FYNNEI, per germline. This CDR3 has 15 residues. Germline trimming cut 4 bases from V and 2 bases from J; bases unmatched to any gene: 8. This CDR3 is CASSGSSGQPYEQYF. The CDR3 nucleotides read TGTGCCAGCAGTGGTTCTTCGGGACAGCCCTACGAGCAGTACTTC.

This rearrangement joins TRBV15 to TRBJ2-5; D is uncertain. V lost 4 bases and J 0 bases, leaving 18 bases between the germline ends. The germline V gene encodes CDR1 LNHNV and CDR2 YYDKDF (reference sequence). The CDR3 covers 17 residues. The CDR3 sequence: CATSTKFPNLHQETQYF. In DNA, the CDR3 is TGTGCCACCAGCACAAAGTTCCCGAACCTCCACCAAGAGACCCAGTACTTC.

The rearrangement links TRBV7-9 to TRBJ1-3, with no clear D. From germline, CDR1 is SEHNR and CDR2 FQNEAQ (reference sequence). Trimming took 5 bases from V and 6 from J, leaving 5 bases between them. The CDR3 is 11 amino acids. For the CDR3, the DNA is TGTGCCAGCAGCGCCACAAACACCATATATTTT. It yields the protein CASSATNTIYF.

This chain uses TRBV9 with TRBJ2-3, with D unclear. The CDR3 loop spans 12 amino acids. Trimming removed 5 bases from V and 1 base from J, with 5 bases in between. Looked up from germline, CDR1 is SGDLS and CDR2 is YYNGEE. In DNA form, the CDR3 reads TGTGCCAGCAGTAGGGGCACAGATACGCAGTATTTT. Amino acids: CASSRGTDTQYF.

J is TRBJ1-1 and V is TRBV6-1, with 7 positions matching TRBD1. The CDR3 runs 15 residues. In germline, CDR1 is MNHNS, CDR2 SASEGT. Trimming at V came to 5 bases and at J to 3 bases, leaving 9 bases not matched to a gene. This CDR3 is CASSTMTGFYTEAFF. CDR3 bases: TGTGCCAGCAGTACTATGACAGGGTTTTACACTGAAGCTTTCTTT.

The V and J genes are TRBV19 and TRBJ1-6; TRBD1 is a possible D gene (5 bases). V lost 8 bases and J 8 bases, leaving 10 bases between the germline ends. Germline V lookup: CDR1 LNHDA, CDR2 SQIVND (reference sequence). CDR3 length equals 12 residues. CDR3 bases: TGTGCCAGTCGGGACCGCGATTCACCCCTCCACTTT. Translated, it gives CASRDRDSPLHF. Combining the CDR3 with reference TRBV19 and TRBJ1-6 gives the whole variable domain DGGITQSPKYLFRKEGQNVTLSCEQNLNHDAMYWYRQDPGQGLRLIYYSQIVNDFQKGDIAEGYSVSREKKESFPLTVTSAQKNPTAFYLCASRDRDSPLHFGNGTRLTVT.

The CDR3 DNA reads TGTGCCAGCAGCGTAGGCGGGGTTAGCTCCTACGAGCAGTACTTC. Amino acids: CASSVGGVSSYEQYF. The J gene is TRBJ2-7, the V gene TRBV9; TRBD2 might be the D (6 bases). Germline V gene data show CDR1 as SGDLS and CDR2 as YYNGEE. CDR3 length: 15 amino acids. V was pared by 0 bases and J by 0 bases, with 10 bases between.

V and J are TRBV5-6 and TRBJ1-5; tentative D call: TRBD1 (5 bases). Germline-derived CDR1 and CDR2 are SGHDT and YYEEEE. V lost 4 bases, J lost 6 bases, and 11 bases lay in between. This CDR3 spans 13 amino acids. CDR3 DNA: TGTGCCAGCAGCATCCAGGGAATTCAGCCCCAGCATTTT. This codes for CASSIQGIQPQHF.

The chain combines TRBV10-1 with TRBJ2-5; 7 bases fit TRBD2. This CDR3 has 13 amino acids. Germline-derived CDR1 and CDR2 are WNHNN and SYGVQD (reference sequence). The junction had 8 bases not matched to a gene; V was cut back by 9 bases and J by 4 bases. This chain's CDR3 is CASSRGGAETQYF. CDR3 nucleotide sequence: TGCGCCAGTTCGAGGGGAGGGGCAGAGACCCAGTACTTC.

This clone has only a few counts. The DNA of the CDR3 is TGCGCCAGCAGCTTGGCGGCGGGAGGAGGAGAGCAGTACTTC. It is translated as CASSLAAGGGEQYF. The chain uses TRBV5-1 and TRBJ2-7; TRBD2 matches 8 bases. The J segment lost 7 bases and the V segment lost 0 bases, leaving 6 bases of the junction unmatched. CDR1 and CDR2 from the germline V gene are SGHRS and YFSETQ. The CDR3 has 14 amino acids. Complete variable domain (other parts from reference TRBV5-1 and TRBJ2-7): KAGVTQTPRYLIKTRGQQVTLSCSPISGHRSVSWYQQTPGQGLQFLFEYFSETQRNKGNFPGRFSGRQFSNSRSEMNVSTLELGDSALYLCASSLAAGGGEQYFGPGTRLTVT.

The V and J genes are TRBV7-9 and TRBJ2-1, with D tentatively TRBD2 (5 bases). Germline loops: CDR1 SEHNR, CDR2 FQNEAQ (reference sequence). This CDR3 contains 15 residues. The ends were cut back, 5 bases at V and 6 bases at J, with 17 bases in the middle. As DNA, the CDR3 is TGTGCCAGCAGCGGAAGCCTGGGAGATCTCAATGAGCAGTTCTTC. This encodes CASSGSLGDLNEQFF.